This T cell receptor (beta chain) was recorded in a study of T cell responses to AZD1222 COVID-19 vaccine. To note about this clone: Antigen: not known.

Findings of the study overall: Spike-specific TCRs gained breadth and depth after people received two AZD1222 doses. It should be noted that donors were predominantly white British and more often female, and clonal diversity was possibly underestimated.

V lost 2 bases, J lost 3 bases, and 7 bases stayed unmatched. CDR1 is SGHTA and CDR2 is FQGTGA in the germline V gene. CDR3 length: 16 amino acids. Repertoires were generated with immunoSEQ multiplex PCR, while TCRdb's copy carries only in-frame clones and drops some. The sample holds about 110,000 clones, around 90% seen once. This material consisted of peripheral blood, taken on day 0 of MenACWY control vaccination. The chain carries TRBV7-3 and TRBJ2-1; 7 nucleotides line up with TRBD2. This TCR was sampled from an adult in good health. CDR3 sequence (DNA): TGTGCCAGCAGCTTAGATCCTAGCGGAATCTACAATGAGCAGTTCTTC. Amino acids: CASSLDPSGIYNEQFF. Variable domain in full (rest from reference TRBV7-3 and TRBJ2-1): GAGVSQTPSNKVTEKGKYVELRCDPISGHTALYWYRQSLGQGPEFLIYFQGTGAADDSGLPNDRFFAVRPEGSVSTLKIQRTERGDSAVYLCASSLDPSGIYNEQFFGPGTRLTVL.